This T cell receptor beta chain was identified during a study of T-cell reconstitution after alpha-beta-depleted transplantation in children. Findings and limits, study-wide: There were some patients whose high TCRbeta diversity at day 60 came from surviving recipient T cells and thymic progenitors. Several hundred expanded graft clones reportedly were the source of alpha-beta T cells about two months after transplant. From newly produced T cells came most of the T-cell counts and diversity one year after transplant.

Germline-derived CDR1 and CDR2 are DFQATT and SNEGSKA (reference sequence). The CDR3 sequence is 14 residues long. With 0 bases removed from V and 5 bases from J, the gap between germline ends came to 13 bases. As to this clonotype: Its antigen is undetermined.

This sample's TCRbeta library carried unique molecular identifier barcodes. TCRdb re-analysed the PCR reads in MiXCR, keeping a single row per CDR3 protein. Counted here are roughly 340,000 distinct CDR3 sequences, roughly 17% occurring once; the ten biggest clones make up around 41%. The clonotype originates from a male patient between 2 and 10 years old who had a stem cell transplant for acute lymphoblastic leukemia, so the T cells may come from the graft donor. The sample was PBMCs, mostly from graft donor cells, taken 360 days after TCRalphabeta/CD19-depleted stem cell transplant. The chain recombines TRBV20-1 with TRBJ1-2, with D possibly TRBD1 on 5 matching bases. The CDR3 loop reads CSARDAREEYGYTF. The DNA for the CDR3 is TGCAGTGCTAGAGATGCCAGGGAAGAATATGGCTACACCTTC.